This TCR beta chain was sequenced for a study of T cell changes during pregnancy in multiple sclerosis. Measured with immunoSEQ multiplex PCR; TCRdb has only the in-frame clones, and not every one. Of around 60,000 clones in the sample, 90% to 95% were seen once. Germline assignment: CDR1 PRHDT and CDR2 FYEKMQ (reference sequence). Unmatched junction bases numbered 12, after V lost 1 base and J lost 2 bases. This CDR3 comprises 20 residues. The genes are TRBV13 and TRBJ2-3; the match to TRBD2 covers 13 bases. The sample in question was CD8+ T cells from peripheral blood mononuclear cells, obtained in the third trimester of pregnancy. The clonotype was recovered from a female donor with multiple sclerosis, enrolled in a pregnancy study. CDR3 nucleotides: TGTGCCAGCAGCTTAGCCGGACTAGCGGGAGCGGGAGGGAACACAGATACGCAGTATTTT. It specifies CASSLAGLAGAGGNTDTQYF.